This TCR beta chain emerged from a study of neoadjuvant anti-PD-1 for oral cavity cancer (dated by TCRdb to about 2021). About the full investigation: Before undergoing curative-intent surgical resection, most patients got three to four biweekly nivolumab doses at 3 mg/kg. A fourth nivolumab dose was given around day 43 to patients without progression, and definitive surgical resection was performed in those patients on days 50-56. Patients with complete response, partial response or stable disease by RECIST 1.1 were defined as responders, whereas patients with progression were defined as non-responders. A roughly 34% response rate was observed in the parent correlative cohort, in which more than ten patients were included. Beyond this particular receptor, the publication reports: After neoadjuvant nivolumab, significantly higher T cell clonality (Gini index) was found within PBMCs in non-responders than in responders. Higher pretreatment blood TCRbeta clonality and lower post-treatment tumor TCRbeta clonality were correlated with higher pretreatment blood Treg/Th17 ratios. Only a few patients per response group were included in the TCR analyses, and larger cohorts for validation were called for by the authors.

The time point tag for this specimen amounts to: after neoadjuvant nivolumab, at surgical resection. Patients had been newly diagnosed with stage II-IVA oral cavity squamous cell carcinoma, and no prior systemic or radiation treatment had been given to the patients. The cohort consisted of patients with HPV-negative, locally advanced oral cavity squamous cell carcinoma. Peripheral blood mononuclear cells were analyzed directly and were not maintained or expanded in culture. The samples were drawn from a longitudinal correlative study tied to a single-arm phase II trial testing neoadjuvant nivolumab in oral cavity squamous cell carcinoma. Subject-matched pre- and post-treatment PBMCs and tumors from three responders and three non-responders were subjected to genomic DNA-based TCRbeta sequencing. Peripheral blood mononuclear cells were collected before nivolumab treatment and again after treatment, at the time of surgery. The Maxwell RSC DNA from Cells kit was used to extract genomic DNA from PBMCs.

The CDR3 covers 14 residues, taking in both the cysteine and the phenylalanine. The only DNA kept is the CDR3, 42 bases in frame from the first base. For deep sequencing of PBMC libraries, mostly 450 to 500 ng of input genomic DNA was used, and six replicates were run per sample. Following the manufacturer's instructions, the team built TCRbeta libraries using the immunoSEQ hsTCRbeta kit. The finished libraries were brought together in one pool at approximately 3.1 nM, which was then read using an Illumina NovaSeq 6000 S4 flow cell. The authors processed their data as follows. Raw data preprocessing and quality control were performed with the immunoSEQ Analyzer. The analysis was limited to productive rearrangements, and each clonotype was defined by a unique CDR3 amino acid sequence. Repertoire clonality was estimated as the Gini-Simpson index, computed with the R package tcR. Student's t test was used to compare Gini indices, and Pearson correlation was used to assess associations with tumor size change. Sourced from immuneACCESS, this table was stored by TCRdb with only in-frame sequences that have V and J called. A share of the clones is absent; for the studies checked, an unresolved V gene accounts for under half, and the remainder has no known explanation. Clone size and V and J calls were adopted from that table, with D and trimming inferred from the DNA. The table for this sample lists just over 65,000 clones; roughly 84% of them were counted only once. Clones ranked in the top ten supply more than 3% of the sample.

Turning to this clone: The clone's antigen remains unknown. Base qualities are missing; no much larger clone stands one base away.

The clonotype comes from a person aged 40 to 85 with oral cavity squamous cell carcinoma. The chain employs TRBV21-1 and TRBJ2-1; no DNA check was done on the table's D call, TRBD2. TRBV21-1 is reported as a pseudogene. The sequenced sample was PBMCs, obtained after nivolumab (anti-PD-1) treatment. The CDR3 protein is CASSKRERSNEQFF. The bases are TGTGCCAGCAGCAAGCGGGAGCGGAGCAATGAGCAGTTCTTC.